The 6 T cell receptor beta chains given below trace back to one sample, sequenced in a study of OX40 agonist ivuxolimab in advanced cancers. Library creation used the immunoSEQ multiplex PCR assay. This immuneACCESS table, as held by TCRdb, lists in-frame sequences with V and J called but not all clones. Of the missing ones, under half trace to an unresolved V gene in checked studies; the others have no known cause. The sample table records 50,000 or so clones; 84% of these occur just once. The ten largest clonotypes hold over 4% of the sample. Sequencing used CD4+ or CD8+ T cells sorted from blood, obtained in a trial of the OX40 agonist ivuxolimab. All receptors come from an adult with an advanced solid tumor such as melanoma, head and neck, liver or kidney cancer.

Only a few counts were recorded for this clone. This sequence joins TRBV4-1 and TRBJ1-2, with TRBD1 identical over 7 bases. CDR1 and CDR2 from the germline V gene are MGHRA and YSYEKL. J gave up 6 bases and V 1 base, and 5 bases lay outside the gene matches. The CDR3 totals 14 residues. CDR3 region: CASSQATGKNGYTF. Here the CDR3 DNA reads TGCGCCAGCAGCCAAGCGACAGGGAAGAATGGCTACACCTTC.

The chain links TRBV10-2 to TRBJ2-7; 8 nucleotides align to TRBD1. The CDR3 covers 14 residues. With 2 bases clipped from V and 5 bases from J, the junction kept 5 bases outside the gene matches. Per the germline V gene, CDR1 is WSHSY and CDR2 is SAAADI. CDR3 region: CASSEGDRLDEQYF. The DNA of the CDR3 is TGCGCCAGCAGTGAGGGGGACAGGCTCGACGAGCAGTACTTC.

The chain links TRBV14 to TRBJ2-1, with a possible D match to TRBD2 (5 bases). CDR3 length: 17 amino acids. Between the trimmed V and J ends, which lost 1 base and 0 bases, there was a span of 13 bases. The germline CDR1 and CDR2 sequences are SGHDN and FVKESK. The CDR3 loop reads CASSQGGGLSSYNEQFF. CDR3 DNA sequence: TGTGCCAGCAGCCAAGGAGGCGGGCTCAGCTCCTACAATGAGCAGTTCTTC.

The chain uses TRBV5-8 and TRBJ2-5; D is perhaps TRBD1 (6 bases). V was clipped by 0 bases and J by 5 bases, with 11 bases between them. Germline CDR1 is SGHTS and CDR2 is YDEGEE. This CDR3 region has 14 residues. The CDR3 spells CASSLEAGAETQYF. For the CDR3, the DNA is TGTGCCAGCAGCTTGGAGGCAGGGGCCGAGACCCAGTACTTC.

The chain has TRBV19 and TRBJ1-5; TRBD1 might be the D (6 bases). The CDR3 spans 14 residues. The germline V gene encodes CDR1 LNHDA and CDR2 SQIVND (reference sequence). The ends were cut back, 5 bases at V and 11 bases at J, with 19 bases in the middle. The CDR3 protein is CASSPRGDPPAQHF. CDR3 coding DNA: TGTGCCAGTAGTCCGAGGGGGGACCCGCCGGCCCAGCATTTT.

The CDR3 loop reads CASSYSRGGGYEQYF. DNA for the CDR3: TGTGCCAGCAGTTACTCCAGGGGAGGGGGCTACGAGCAGTACTTC. The chain employs TRBV6-5 and TRBJ2-7; a weak D match, TRBD2 (7 bases). With 0 bases removed from V and 3 bases from J, the gap between germline ends came to 12 bases. Germline values: CDR1 MNHEY, CDR2 SVGAGI. CDR3 length: 15 residues.